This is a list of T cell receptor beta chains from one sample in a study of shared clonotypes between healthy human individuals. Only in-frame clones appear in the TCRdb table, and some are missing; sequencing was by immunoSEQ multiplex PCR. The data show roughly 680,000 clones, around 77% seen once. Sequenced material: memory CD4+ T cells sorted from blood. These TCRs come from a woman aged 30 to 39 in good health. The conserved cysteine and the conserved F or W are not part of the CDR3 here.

CDR3 protein: ASSIAGAGANVLT; V gene: TRBV19; J gene: TRBJ2-6
CDR3 protein: ASSYVQGEAF; V gene: TRBV6-5; J gene: TRBJ1-1
CDR3 protein: ASSLSKPPYEQY; V gene: TRBV28; J gene: TRBJ2-7
CDR3 protein: ASSYRKVSKTNQPQH; V gene: TRBV7-8; J gene: TRBJ1-5
CDR3 protein: ASSPAGTSGSYEQY; V gene: TRBV18; J gene: TRBJ2-7
CDR3 protein: ASSQRDEQF; V gene: TRBV4-1; J gene: TRBJ2-1
CDR3 protein: ASSPNGDSTDTQY; V gene: TRBV18; J gene: TRBJ2-3
CDR3 protein: ASRGTENQPQH; V gene: TRBV2; J gene: TRBJ1-5
CDR3 protein: ASRGSGKNEQY; V gene: TRBV5-1; J gene: TRBJ2-7
CDR3 protein: ASSSFGSGNTIY; V gene: TRBV7-9; J gene: TRBJ1-3
CDR3 protein: ASYGGLADYNEQF; V gene: TRBV6-5; J gene: TRBJ2-1
CDR3 protein: ASSWGGAVTEAF; V gene: TRBV6-6; J gene: TRBJ1-1
CDR3 protein: ASSQRQGWGSTSIQY; V gene: TRBV4-1; J gene: TRBJ2-4
CDR3 protein: ASKSVPTAENTGELF; V gene: TRBV5-1; J gene: TRBJ2-2
CDR3 protein: ASSLRGLADIAKNIQY; V gene: TRBV28; J gene: TRBJ2-4
CDR3 protein: ASKIAGTEDTGELF; V gene: TRBV5-1; J gene: TRBJ2-2